The clone carrying this T cell receptor beta chain has at least ten counts. These data originate in a study of neurological immune-mediated disorders. Germline V CDR1 and CDR2: MNHEY, SMNVEV (reference sequence). This CDR3 region has 15 residues. V was pared by 2 bases and J by 3 bases, with 3 bases of the junction left unmatched. With 10-nucleotide random UMIs, 5'RACE was used to make the cDNA. One entry per CDR3 protein results from TCRdb running MiXCR on the 5' RACE reads. The data hold around 50,000 distinct CDR3 sequences, with 16% observed a single time. The specimen sequenced was PBMCs. This TCR came from a man in his sixties in good health. This chain links TRBV27 with TRBJ2-1; 8 positions match TRBD2. This CDR3 reads CASSLIGGGYNEQFF. In DNA, the CDR3 is TGTGCCAGCAGTTTAATCGGGGGGGGCTACAATGAGCAGTTCTTC.